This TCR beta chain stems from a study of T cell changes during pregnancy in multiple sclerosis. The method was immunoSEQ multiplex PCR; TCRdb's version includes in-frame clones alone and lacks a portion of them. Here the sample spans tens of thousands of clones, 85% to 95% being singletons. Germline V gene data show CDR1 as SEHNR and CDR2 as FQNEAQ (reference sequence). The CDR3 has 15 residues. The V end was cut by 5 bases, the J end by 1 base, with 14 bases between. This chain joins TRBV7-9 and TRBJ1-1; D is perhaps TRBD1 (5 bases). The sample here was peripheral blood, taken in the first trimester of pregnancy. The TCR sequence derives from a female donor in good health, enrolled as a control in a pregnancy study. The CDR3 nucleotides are TGTGCCAGCAGCCCGGAGGGGCTGGCGAACACTGAAGCTTTCTTT. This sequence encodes CASSPEGLANTEAFF.